This TCR beta chain originates from a study of identical twins. This clonotype was seen repeatedly, ten times or more. Antigen specificity is unknown. A universal primer site was created by template switching, with the cDNA bearing unique molecular identifiers. TCRdb reprocessed the 5' RACE reads with MiXCR, giving one entry per CDR3 protein. The data hold some 710,000 distinct CDR3 sequences, with 5.5% to 7.5% observed a single time. Study-level findings and limits: When twins shared out-of-frame alpha sequences, those sequences had excess low generation probability. Conclusions leaned on cross-sectional statistical analysis and did not track the same donors over time.

Looked up from germline, CDR1 is SGHTA and CDR2 is FQGNSA. The CDR3 runs to 16 residues. V lost 2 bases, J lost 10 bases, and 6 bases stayed unmatched. Sequencing input: naive T cells sorted from blood. The clonotype originates from a man aged 18 to 35 in good health. The V call is TRBV7-2, the J call TRBJ2-1; 15 nucleotides line up with TRBD2. The DNA of the CDR3 is TGTGCCAGCAGCTTAAGCGGGACTAGCGGGAGGTTAGAGCAGTTCTTC. As protein: CASSLSGTSGRLEQFF.